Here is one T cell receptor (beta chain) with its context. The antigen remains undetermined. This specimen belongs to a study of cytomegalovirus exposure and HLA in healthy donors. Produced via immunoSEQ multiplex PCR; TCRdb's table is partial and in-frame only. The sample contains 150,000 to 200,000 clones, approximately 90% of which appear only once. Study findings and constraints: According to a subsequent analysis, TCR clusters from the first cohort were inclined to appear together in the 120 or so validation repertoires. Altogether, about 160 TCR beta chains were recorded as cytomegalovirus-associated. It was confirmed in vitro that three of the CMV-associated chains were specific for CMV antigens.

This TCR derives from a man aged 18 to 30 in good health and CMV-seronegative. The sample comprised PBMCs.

The CDR3 bases are TGTGCCAGCAGTTTCCTTTTACTAGCGGGAGGTGGCGAGCAGTACTTC. It is translated as CASSFLLLAGGGEQYF. The genes are TRBV28 and TRBJ2-7; 12 bases fit TRBD2. V shed 3 bases, J shed 6 bases, and the junction held 9 bases outside the gene matches. Germline V gene sequence: CDR1 MDHEN, CDR2 SYDVKM. The CDR3 consists of 16 residues.